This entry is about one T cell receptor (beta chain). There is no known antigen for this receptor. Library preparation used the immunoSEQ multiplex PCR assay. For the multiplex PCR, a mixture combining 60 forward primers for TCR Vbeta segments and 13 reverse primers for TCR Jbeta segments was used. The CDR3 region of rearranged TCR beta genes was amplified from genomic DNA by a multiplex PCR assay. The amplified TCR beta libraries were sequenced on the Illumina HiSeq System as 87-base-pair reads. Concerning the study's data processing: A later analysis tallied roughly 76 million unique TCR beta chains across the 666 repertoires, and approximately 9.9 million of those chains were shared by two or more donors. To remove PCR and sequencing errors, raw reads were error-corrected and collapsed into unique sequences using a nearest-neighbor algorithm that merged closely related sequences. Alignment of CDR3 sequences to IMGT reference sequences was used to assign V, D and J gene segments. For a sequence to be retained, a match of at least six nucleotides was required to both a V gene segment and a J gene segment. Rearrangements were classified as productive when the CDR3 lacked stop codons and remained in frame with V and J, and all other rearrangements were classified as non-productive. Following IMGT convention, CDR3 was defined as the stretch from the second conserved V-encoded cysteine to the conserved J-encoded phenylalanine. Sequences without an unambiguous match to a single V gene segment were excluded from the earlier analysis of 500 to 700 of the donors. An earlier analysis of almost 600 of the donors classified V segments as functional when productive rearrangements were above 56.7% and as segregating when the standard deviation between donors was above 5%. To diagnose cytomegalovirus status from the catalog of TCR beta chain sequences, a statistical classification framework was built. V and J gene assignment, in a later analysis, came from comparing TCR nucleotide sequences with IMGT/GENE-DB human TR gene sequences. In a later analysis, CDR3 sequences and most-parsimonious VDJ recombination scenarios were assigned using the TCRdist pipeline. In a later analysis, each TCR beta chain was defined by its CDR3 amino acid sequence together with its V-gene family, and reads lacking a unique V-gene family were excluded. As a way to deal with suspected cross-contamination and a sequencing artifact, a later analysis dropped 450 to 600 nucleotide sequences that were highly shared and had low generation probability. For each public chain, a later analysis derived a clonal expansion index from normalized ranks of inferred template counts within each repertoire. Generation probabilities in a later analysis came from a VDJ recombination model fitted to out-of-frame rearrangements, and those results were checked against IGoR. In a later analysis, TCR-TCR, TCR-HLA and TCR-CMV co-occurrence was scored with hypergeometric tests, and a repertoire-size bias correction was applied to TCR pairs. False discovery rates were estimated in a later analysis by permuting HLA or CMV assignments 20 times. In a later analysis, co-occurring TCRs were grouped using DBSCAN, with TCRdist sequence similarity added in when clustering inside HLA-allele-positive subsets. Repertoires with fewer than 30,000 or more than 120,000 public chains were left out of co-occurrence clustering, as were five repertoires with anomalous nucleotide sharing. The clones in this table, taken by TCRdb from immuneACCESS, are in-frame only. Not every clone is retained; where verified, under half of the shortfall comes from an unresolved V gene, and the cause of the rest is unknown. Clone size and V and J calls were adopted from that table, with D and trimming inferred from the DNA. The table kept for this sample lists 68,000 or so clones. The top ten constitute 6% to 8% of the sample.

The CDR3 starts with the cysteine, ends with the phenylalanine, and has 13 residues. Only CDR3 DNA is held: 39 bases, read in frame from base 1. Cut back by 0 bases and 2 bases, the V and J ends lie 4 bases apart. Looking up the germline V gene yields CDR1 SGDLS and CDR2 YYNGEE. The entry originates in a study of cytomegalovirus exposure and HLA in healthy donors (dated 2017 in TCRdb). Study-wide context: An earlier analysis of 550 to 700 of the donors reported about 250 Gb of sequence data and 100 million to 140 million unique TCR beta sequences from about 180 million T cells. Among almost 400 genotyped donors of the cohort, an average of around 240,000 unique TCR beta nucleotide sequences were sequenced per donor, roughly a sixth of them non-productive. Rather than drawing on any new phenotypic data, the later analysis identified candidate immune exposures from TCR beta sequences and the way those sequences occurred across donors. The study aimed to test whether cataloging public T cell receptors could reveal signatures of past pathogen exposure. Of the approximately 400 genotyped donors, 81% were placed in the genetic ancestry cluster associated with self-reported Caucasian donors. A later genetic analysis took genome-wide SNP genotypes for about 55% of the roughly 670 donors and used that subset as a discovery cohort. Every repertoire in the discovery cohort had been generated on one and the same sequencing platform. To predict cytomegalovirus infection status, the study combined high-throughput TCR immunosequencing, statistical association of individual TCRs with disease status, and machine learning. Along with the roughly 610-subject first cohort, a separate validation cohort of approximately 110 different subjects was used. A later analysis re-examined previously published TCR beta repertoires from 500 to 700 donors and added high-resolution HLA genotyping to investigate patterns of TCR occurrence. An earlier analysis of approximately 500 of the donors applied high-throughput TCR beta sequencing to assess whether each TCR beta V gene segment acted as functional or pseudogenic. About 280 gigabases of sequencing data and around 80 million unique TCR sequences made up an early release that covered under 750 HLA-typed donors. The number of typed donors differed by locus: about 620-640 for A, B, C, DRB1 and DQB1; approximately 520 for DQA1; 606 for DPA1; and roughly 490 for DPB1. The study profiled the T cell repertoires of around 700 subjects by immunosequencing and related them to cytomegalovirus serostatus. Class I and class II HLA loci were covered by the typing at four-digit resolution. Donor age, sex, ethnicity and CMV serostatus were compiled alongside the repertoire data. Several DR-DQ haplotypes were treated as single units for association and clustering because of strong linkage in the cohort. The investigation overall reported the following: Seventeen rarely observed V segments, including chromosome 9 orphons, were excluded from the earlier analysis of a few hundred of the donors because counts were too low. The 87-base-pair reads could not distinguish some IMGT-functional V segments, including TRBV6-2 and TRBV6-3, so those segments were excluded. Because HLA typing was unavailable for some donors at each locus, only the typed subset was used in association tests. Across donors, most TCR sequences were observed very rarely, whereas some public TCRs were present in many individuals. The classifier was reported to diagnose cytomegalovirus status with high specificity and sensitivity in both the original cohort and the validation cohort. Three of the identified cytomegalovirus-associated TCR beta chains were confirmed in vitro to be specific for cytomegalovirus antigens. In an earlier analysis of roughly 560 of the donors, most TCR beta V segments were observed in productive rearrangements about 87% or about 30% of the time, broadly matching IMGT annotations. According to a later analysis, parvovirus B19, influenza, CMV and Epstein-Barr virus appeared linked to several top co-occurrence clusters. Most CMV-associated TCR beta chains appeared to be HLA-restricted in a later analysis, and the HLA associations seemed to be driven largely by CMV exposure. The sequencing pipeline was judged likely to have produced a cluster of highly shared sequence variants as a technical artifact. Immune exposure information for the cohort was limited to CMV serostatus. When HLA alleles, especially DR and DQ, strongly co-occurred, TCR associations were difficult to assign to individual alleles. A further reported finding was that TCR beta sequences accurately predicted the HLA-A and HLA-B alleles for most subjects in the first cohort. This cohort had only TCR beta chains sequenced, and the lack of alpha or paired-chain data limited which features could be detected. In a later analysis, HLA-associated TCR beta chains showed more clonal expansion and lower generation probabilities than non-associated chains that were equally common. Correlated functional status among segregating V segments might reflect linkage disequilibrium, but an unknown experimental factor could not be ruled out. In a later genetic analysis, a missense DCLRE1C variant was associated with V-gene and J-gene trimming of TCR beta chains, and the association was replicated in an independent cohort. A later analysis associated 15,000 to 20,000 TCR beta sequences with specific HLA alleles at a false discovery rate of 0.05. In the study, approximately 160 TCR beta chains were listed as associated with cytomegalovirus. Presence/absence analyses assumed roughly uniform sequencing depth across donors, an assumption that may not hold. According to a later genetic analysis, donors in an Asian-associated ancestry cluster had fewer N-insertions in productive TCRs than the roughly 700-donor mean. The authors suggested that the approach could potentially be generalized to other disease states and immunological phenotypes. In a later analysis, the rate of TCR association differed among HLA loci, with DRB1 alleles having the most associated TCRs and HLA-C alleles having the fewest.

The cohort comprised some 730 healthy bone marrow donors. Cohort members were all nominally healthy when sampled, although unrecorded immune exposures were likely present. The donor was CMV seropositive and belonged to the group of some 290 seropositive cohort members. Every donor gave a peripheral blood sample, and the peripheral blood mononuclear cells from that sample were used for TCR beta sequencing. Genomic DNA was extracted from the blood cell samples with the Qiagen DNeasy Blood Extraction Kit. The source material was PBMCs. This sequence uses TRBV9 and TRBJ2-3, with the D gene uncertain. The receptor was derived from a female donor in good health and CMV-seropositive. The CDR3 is CASSVVYTDTQYF. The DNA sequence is TGTGCCAGCAGCGTAGTCTACACAGATACGCAGTATTTT.